This T cell receptor (beta chain) was sequenced in a study of T cells in Graves' hyperthyroidism and ophthalmopathy. The source material, RNA transcripts, was used to amplify TCR beta CDR3 regions. An initial round of RT-PCR targeting the TCR CDR3 relied on the HTBI primer set. A single record per CDR3 protein comes from TCRdb applying MiXCR to the multiplex PCR reads. Of a few hundred thousand distinct CDR3 sequences in the sample, about an eighth were seen once. Only a few counts were recorded for this clonotype. The V end lost 0 bases, the J end lost 8 bases, and 16 bases lay between the germline ends. Germline values: CDR1 SGHDN, CDR2 FVKESK. The CDR3 runs 15 residues.

Sequenced: blood. The chain recombines TRBV14 with TRBJ1-2; D is ambiguous. The source of this sequence is a woman under 30 with Graves' hyperthyroidism. CDR3 coding DNA: TGTGCCAGCAGCCAAGACCCGAGGTGGGAGGGCGGCTACACCTTC. Translating gives CASSQDPRWEGGYTF. Full variable domain (missing parts from reference TRBV14 and TRBJ1-2): EAGVTQFPSHSVIEKGQTVTLRCDPISGHDNLYWYRRVMGKEIKFLLHFVKESKQDESGMPNNRFLAERTGGTYSTLKVQPAELEDSGVYFCASSQDPRWEGGYTFGSGTRLTVV.